These 24 T cell receptor beta chains share one sample of origin, sequenced in a study of T-cell reconstitution after alpha-beta-depleted transplantation in children. Preparation of the TCRbeta library used unique molecular identifiers. A single record per CDR3 protein comes from TCRdb applying MiXCR to the PCR reads. Of a few hundred thousand distinct CDR3 sequences in the sample, 9% to 12% were seen once. The sample here was PBMCs from the stem cell graft donor, taken from the stem cell graft. These receptors originate from a human donor who donated a stem cell graft to a child with acute lymphoblastic leukemia.

This clonotype was observed at least ten times. V is TRBV29-1 and J is TRBJ2-3, with D uncertain. This CDR3 region has 13 residues. Germline CDR1 is SQVTM and CDR2 is ANQGSEA. Trimming left V 6 bases short and J 1 base short, with 11 bases between. In nucleotides, the CDR3 is TGCAGCGTACCCCCCACAGGCACAGATACGCAGTATTTT. It translates to CSVPPTGTDTQYF.

The V call is TRBV2, the J call TRBJ1-1; the D gene is possibly TRBD1 (5 bases). Trimming cost V 10 bases and J 6 bases, with 18 bases left between them. The germline gives CDR1 SNHLY, CDR2 FYNNEI. The CDR3 spans 13 residues. The CDR3 DNA reads TGTGCCACCAGCCCCTTAGTAGGGGCTGAAGCTTTCTTT. Translated, it gives CATSPLVGAEAFF. Based on the CDR3 plus reference TRBV2 and TRBJ1-1, the full variable domain is EPEVTQTPSHQVTQMGQEVILRCVPISNHLYFYWYRQILGQKVEFLVSFYNNEISEKSEIFDDQFSVERPDGSNFTLKIRSTKLEDSAMYFCATSPLVGAEAFFGQGTRLTVV.

The rearrangement uses TRBV7-9 and TRBJ2-2; D not certain. The CDR3 spans 13 residues. Trimming stripped 6 bases from V and 1 base from J, with 6 bases between. The germline V gene has CDR1 SEHNR and CDR2 FQNEAQ (reference sequence). The CDR3 DNA follows: TGTGCCAGCAGACTCAGGAACACCGGGGAGCTGTTTTTT. Translation gives CASRLRNTGELFF.

The chain joins TRBV5-1 to TRBJ2-5; TRBD2 matches 13 bases. V trimming: 2 bases; J trimming: 4 bases; junction bases outside the gene matches: 8. Germline-derived CDR1 and CDR2 are SGHRS and YFSETQ. The CDR3 spans 17 residues. CDR3 in DNA: TGCGCCAGCAGCTTTTATCGACTAGCGGGAGGAGCAGAGACCCAGTACTTC. Protein sequence: CASSFYRLAGGAETQYF.

V is TRBV5-1 and J is TRBJ1-2, with 9 nucleotides matching TRBD1. The trim removed 4 bases at V and 5 bases at J, leaving 9 bases unmatched. There are 15 residues in the CDR3. Germline-derived CDR1 and CDR2 are SGHRS and YFSETQ. The CDR3 spells CASSHPGQGPYGYTF. The CDR3 DNA follows: TGCGCCAGCAGCCACCCGGGACAGGGACCTTATGGCTACACCTTC.

V usage is TRBV20-1 and J usage is TRBJ2-3; TRBD2 matches 12 bases. With V trimmed by 6 bases and J by 1 base, 5 bases remained unmatched. CDR1 is DFQATT and CDR2 is SNEGSKA in the germline V gene (reference sequence). This CDR3 region has 15 residues. CDR3 in amino acids: CSARLAGVGTDTQYF. The CDR3 DNA is TGCAGTGCAAGACTAGCGGGAGTCGGCACAGATACGCAGTATTTT.

Only a few counts were recorded for this clonotype. The chain employs TRBV28 and TRBJ2-1; possible D gene TRBD2, 6 bases. Germline V gene lookup returns CDR1 MDHEN and CDR2 SYDVKM. CDR3 length equals 15 residues. Trimming removed 3 bases at V and 8 bases at J, with 17 bases between. DNA of the CDR3: TGTGCCAGCAGTTTTCCCCCGACTAGAAACGATGAGCAGTTCTTC. This translates into CASSFPPTRNDEQFF.

This chain links TRBV28 with TRBJ2-3, with D tentatively TRBD1 (6 bases). Trimming took off 4 bases at V and 4 bases at J, with 9 bases between the two ends. CDR1 is MDHEN, CDR2 SYDVKM, per germline. The CDR3 runs to 13 residues. CDR3 in amino acids: CASSWTDADTQYF. CDR3 nucleotide sequence: TGTGCCAGCAGTTGGACAGATGCAGATACGCAGTATTTT.

In its sample, this clonotype was seen a few times. The gene calls are TRBV28 and TRBJ2-5; 7 positions match TRBD1. The ends lost 3 bases at V and 4 bases at J; junction bases unmatched: 5. Germline V gene sequence: CDR1 MDHEN, CDR2 SYDVKM. The CDR3 sequence is 14 residues long. DNA for the CDR3: TGTGCCAGCAGTTTTGACAGGGTGCGAGAGACCCAGTACTTC. It specifies CASSFDRVRETQYF.

V is TRBV6-2 or TRBV6-3 and J is TRBJ2-3; possibly TRBD1 or TRBD2 for D (5 bases each). Germline V gene data show CDR1 as MNHEY and CDR2 as SVGEGT. The germline V and J ends were trimmed by 6 bases and 4 bases, with 20 bases remaining between them. This CDR3 region has 16 residues. The CDR3 DNA reads as TGTGCCAGCAGCTCGCCGGGACCCGGTGGCTCAGATACGCAGTATTTT. As protein: CASSSPGPGGSDTQYF.

A few counts support this clonotype. The chain combines TRBV7-9 with TRBJ2-2; weak D call: TRBD2 (7 bases). Looked up from germline, CDR1 is SEHNR and CDR2 is FQNEAQ (reference sequence). This CDR3 region has 17 residues. The ends were cut back, 2 bases at V and 1 base at J, with 14 bases in the middle. The CDR3 reads CASSLNSGGLNTGELFF. The CDR3 nucleotides are TGTGCCAGCAGCTTAAATTCGGGGGGCCTGAACACCGGGGAGCTGTTTTTT.

This chain connects TRBV6-4 to TRBJ2-3; D uncertain. This CDR3 is built from 12 residues. The germline CDR1 and CDR2 sequences are MRHNA and SNTAGT. V was cut by 2 bases and J by 7 bases, with 7 bases left in between. CDR3 in amino acids: CASSDVGYTQYF. DNA for the CDR3: TGTGCCAGCAGTGACGTTGGTTATACGCAGTATTTT.

This clonotype was detected many times. The chain is built from TRBV29-1 and TRBJ1-5; D perhaps matches TRBD1 (5 bases). The CDR3 sequence is 14 residues long. CDR1 and CDR2 from the germline V gene are SQVTM and ANQGSEA. V shed 4 bases and J shed 1 base, with 11 bases lying between them. The DNA for the CDR3 is TGCAGCGTTGCTGAGGGACGGAGCAATCAGCCCCAGCATTTT. Protein: CSVAEGRSNQPQHF.

The rearrangement joins TRBV5-5 to TRBJ2-1; D gene ambiguous. Germline lookup yields CDR1 SGHKS and CDR2 YYEKEE (reference sequence). This CDR3 is 16 amino acids long. V gave up 1 base and J gave up 6 bases, with 17 bases separating them. The CDR3 sequence: CASSLTDPSSPNEQFF. CDR3 in DNA: TGTGCCAGCAGCTTGACCGACCCGTCCTCCCCCAATGAGCAGTTCTTC.

This clonotype was seen many times. CDR3 sequence reads: CASSLSRVDTQYF. The CDR3 DNA reads as TGTGCCAGCAGCCTAAGCAGGGTGGATACGCAGTATTTT. The chain combines TRBV7-2 with TRBJ2-3; D might be TRBD1 (5 bases). From germline, CDR1 is SGHTA and CDR2 FQGNSA. V dropped 5 bases and J dropped 6 bases, with 12 bases sitting between them. The CDR3 spans 13 residues.

This clonotype was recorded many times. The V gene is TRBV12-3 or TRBV12-4, the J gene TRBJ2-3, with 7 bases identical to TRBD1. The CDR3 contains 13 residues. Trimming took 5 bases from V and 6 from J; bases not matched to a gene: 5. The CDR3 spells CASSQTGVDTQYF. The CDR3 nucleotides are TGTGCCAGCAGTCAAACAGGGGTGGATACGCAGTATTTT.

V gene TRBV24-1 combines with J gene TRBJ2-5, with TRBD2 identical over 10 bases. Germline values: CDR1 KGHDR, CDR2 SFDVKD. V dropped 9 bases and J dropped 4; count of bases not matched to a gene: 16. This CDR3 has 17 amino acids. The CDR3 loop is CATVDIAGGRSRETQYF. The CDR3 nucleotides are TGTGCCACCGTGGACATAGCGGGAGGACGATCACGAGAGACCCAGTACTTC.

The J gene is TRBJ2-5, the V gene TRBV4-3, with TRBD2 identical over 7 bases. Germline CDR1 reads LGHNA; CDR2 reads YSLEER. V lost 4 bases, J lost 2 bases, and 7 bases stayed unmatched. The CDR3 sequence is 15 residues long. The DNA of the CDR3 is TGCGCCAGCAGCCCACGGGGGGTTTTTCAAGAGACCCAGTACTTC. It codes for CASSPRGVFQETQYF.

In this sample, this clonotype turned up a few times. The chain carries TRBV4-3 and TRBJ2-7; D remains unclear. V was shortened by 0 bases and J by 2 bases, with 14 bases between the two germline ends. CDR1 is LGHNA and CDR2 is YSLEER in the germline V gene. This CDR3 is 16 amino acids long. Written as DNA, the CDR3 is TGCGCCAGCAGCCAAGAGACGGCCTCGGCAACCTACGAGCAGTACTTC. This gives the protein CASSQETASATYEQYF.

The sample holds a few counts of this clonotype. The gene calls are TRBV19 and TRBJ2-1; D tentatively reads TRBD1 or TRBD2 (5 bases each). The germline gives CDR1 LNHDA, CDR2 SQIVND (reference sequence). Between the trimmed V and J ends, which lost 4 bases and 0 bases, there was a span of 13 bases. The CDR3 totals 16 residues. Here the CDR3 reads CASSNSWGPSYNEQFF. CDR3 sequence (DNA): TGTGCCAGTAGTAATTCCTGGGGACCCTCCTACAATGAGCAGTTCTTC.

The gene calls are TRBV5-5 and TRBJ2-6, with 7 bases lining up with TRBD1. This CDR3 region has 16 residues. From germline, CDR1 is SGHKS and CDR2 YYEKEE (reference sequence). Trimming cost V 4 bases and J 2 bases; bases outside gene matches: 6. Here the CDR3 DNA reads TGTGCCAGCAGCCCCACAGGGGAAACTGGGGCCAACGTCCTGACTTTC. This codes for CASSPTGETGANVLTF. Full variable domain (rest looked up from reference TRBV5-5 and TRBJ2-6): DAGVTQSPTHLIKTRGQQVTLRCSPISGHKSVSWYQQVLGQGPQFIFQYYEKEERGRGNFPDRFSARQFPNYSSELNVNALLLGDSALYLCASSPTGETGANVLTFGAGSRLTVL.

This clonotype was seen a handful of times. The chain's CDR3 is CASSQGWGSGRSTDTQYF. For the CDR3, the DNA is TGTGCCAGCAGCCAAGGTTGGGGTAGCGGGAGGTCCACAGATACGCAGTATTTT. The V gene is TRBV3-1, the J gene TRBJ2-3, with TRBD2 matching over 10 bases. Looked up from germline, CDR1 is LGHDT and CDR2 is YNNKEL (reference sequence). V lost 1 base, J lost 2 bases, and 9 bases stayed unmatched. This CDR3 has 18 amino acids.

This clonotype came up many times. The rearrangement uses TRBV29-1 and TRBJ2-1; maybe TRBD2 (5 bases). This CDR3 is built from 15 residues. The germline V gene has CDR1 SQVTM and CDR2 ANQGSEA. V lost 4 bases to trimming and J lost 0 bases, with 13 bases between them. The CDR3 protein is CSVARRGLSYNEQFF. CDR3 bases: TGCAGCGTTGCGAGACGCGGGCTCTCCTACAATGAGCAGTTCTTC.

In its sample, this clonotype was seen a few times. The genes are TRBV5-6 and TRBJ2-4, with 7 bases that match TRBD1. The CDR3 is 18 amino acids. In germline, CDR1 is SGHDT, CDR2 YYEEEE. Trimming took 1 base from V and 6 from J; bases not matched to a gene: 16. The CDR3 sequence is CASSLWMGVRGPINIQYF. The CDR3 region has the DNA TGTGCCAGCAGCTTGTGGATGGGGGTTAGGGGGCCGATAAACATTCAGTACTTC.